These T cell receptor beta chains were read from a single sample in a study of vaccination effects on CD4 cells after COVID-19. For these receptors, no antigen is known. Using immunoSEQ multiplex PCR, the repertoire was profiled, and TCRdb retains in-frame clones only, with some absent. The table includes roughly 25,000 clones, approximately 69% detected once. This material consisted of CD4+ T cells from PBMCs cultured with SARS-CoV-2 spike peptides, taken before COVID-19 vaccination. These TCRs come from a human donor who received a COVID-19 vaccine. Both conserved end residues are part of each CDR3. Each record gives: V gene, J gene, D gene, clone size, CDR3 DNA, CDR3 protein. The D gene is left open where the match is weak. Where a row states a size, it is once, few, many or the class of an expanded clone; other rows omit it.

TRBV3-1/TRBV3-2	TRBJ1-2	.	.	TGTGCCAGCACCTCAACTTGGGACGAGGGCTACACCTTC	CASTSTWDEGYTF
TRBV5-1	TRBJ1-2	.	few	TGCGCCAGCAGCCCTGACATTCGGCCCTATGGCTACACCTTC	CASSPDIRPYGYTF
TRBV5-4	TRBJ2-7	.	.	TGTGCCAGCAGCTTGTCTTCGGACAGCTCCTACGAGCAGTACTTC	CASSLSSDSSYEQYF
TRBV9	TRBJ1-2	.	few	TGTGCCAGCAGCGCCAGGGTAGGATTGGATGGCTACACCTTC	CASSARVGLDGYTF
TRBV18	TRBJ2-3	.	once	TGTGCCAGCTCACCACCGAGCCGAGATACGCAGTATTTT	CASSPPSRDTQYF
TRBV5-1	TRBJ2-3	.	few	TGCGCCAGCAGCTTCTCGGGCGATACGCAGTATTTT	CASSFSGDTQYF
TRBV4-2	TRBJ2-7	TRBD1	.	TGTGCCAGCAGCCAGACAGGGGTGGAATCCTACGAGCAGTACTTC	CASSQTGVESYEQYF
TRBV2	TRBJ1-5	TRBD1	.	TGTGCCAGCAGCGCACAGGGGAGGAGTCAGCCCCAGCATTTT	CASSAQGRSQPQHF
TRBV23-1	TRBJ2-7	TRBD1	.	TGCGCCAGCAGTCACCAAGCGGGACAGGGGGGGTACGAGCAGTACTTC	CASSHQAGQGGYEQYF
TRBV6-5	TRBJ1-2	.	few	TGTGCCAGCAGTCAACAGGGAGTCAGCTATGGCTACACCTTC	CASSQQGVSYGYTF
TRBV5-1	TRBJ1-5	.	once	TGCGCCAGCAGCTTGGCCTTAAATCAGCCCCAGCATTTT	CASSLALNQPQHF
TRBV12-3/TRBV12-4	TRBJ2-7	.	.	TGTGCCAGCAGTCCCTCCCGGACCTACGAGCAGTACTTC	CASSPSRTYEQYF
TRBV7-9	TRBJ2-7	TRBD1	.	TGTGCCAGCAGCTCCGACAGGGAAGGTTACTACGAGCAGTACTTC	CASSSDREGYYEQYF
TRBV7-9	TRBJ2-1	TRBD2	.	TGTGCCAGCAGCTTAGTAGGCGGGAGGGGGTATGAGCAGTTCTTC	CASSLVGGRGYEQFF
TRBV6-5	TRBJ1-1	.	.	TGTGCCAGCCGGAACACTGAAGCTTTCTTT	CASRNTEAFF
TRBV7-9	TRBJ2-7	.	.	TGTGCCAGCAGCTCCCAGGTTAGGGGGACATCTTCCTACGAGCAGTACTTC	CASSSQVRGTSSYEQYF
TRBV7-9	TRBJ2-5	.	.	TGTGCCAGCAGCTACCCGTGGGCGGACCTGAAGGAGACCCAGTACTTC	CASSYPWADLKETQYF
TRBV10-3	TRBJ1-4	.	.	TGTGCCATCAGTGATAAGGGGACGGATGAAAAACTGTTTTTT	CAISDKGTDEKLFF
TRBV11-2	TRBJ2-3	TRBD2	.	TGTGCCAGCAGCTTCTCTAGCGGGGGATTCGTCACAGATACGCAGTATTTT	CASSFSSGGFVTDTQYF
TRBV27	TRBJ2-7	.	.	TGTGCCAGCCGACGGAACTACGAGCAGTACTTC	CASRRNYEQYF
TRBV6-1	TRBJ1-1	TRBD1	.	TGTGCCAGCAGTGAAGCTTCGACAGGGAGAACTGAAGCTTTCTTT	CASSEASTGRTEAFF
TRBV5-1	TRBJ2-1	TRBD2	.	TGCGCCAGCAGCCTAGGGACTAGCGGGTATTACAATGAGCAGTTCTTC	CASSLGTSGYYNEQFF
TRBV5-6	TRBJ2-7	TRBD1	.	TGTGCCAGCAGCCAAGGACAGGGTTCCCTCTCCTACGAGCAGTACTTC	CASSQGQGSLSYEQYF
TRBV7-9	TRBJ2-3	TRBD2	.	TGTGCCAGCAGCCCGCCGACTAGCGGGGGGGCCTCAGATACGCAGTATTTT	CASSPPTSGGASDTQYF
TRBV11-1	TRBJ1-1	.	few	TGTGCCAGCAGCTTCAAGGGCGACACTGAAGCTTTCTTT	CASSFKGDTEAFF
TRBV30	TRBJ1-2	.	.	TGTGCCTGGAGCGGCGGGGTAGGCTATGGCTACACCTTC	CAWSGGVGYGYTF
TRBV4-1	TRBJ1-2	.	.	TGCGCCAGCAGCCTAGGACGCCACGAAGGCTACACCTTC	CASSLGRHEGYTF
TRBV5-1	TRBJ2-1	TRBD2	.	TGCGCCAGCAGCTTCAGCGGGAGGGCCGTCGGGGATGAGCAGTTCTTC	CASSFSGRAVGDEQFF
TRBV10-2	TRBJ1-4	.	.	TGCGCCAGCAGTGACTTGACCGAGCACCGTGAAAAACTGTTTTTT	CASSDLTEHREKLFF
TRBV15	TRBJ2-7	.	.	TGTGCCACCAGCAGAACCGACAGGAACTACGAGCAGTACTTC	CATSRTDRNYEQYF
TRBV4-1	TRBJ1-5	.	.	TGCGCCAGCAGCCAAGCCTATAGGACCGGGGCCTCTAATCAGCCCCAGCATTTT	CASSQAYRTGASNQPQHF
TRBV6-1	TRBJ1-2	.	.	TGTGCCAGCAGTGAACTGTCGGGCGGGAGCTACACCTTC	CASSELSGGSYTF
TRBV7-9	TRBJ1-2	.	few	TGTGCCAGCAGGCGACAGCCCGACTATGGCTACACCTTC	CASRRQPDYGYTF